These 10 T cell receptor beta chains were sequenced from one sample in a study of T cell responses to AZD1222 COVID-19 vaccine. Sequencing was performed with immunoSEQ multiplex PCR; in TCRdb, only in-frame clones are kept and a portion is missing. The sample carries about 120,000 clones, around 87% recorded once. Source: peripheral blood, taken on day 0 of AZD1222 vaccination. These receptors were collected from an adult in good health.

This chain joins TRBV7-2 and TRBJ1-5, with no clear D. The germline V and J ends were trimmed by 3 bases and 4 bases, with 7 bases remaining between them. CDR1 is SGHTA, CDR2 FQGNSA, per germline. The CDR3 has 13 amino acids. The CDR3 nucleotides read TGTGCCAGCAGCTTCACGGGGAATCAGCCCCAGCATTTT. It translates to CASSFTGNQPQHF.

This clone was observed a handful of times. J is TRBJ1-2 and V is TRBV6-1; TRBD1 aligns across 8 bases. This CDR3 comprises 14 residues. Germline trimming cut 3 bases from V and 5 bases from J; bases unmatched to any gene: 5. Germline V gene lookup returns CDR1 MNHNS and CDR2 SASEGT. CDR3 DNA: TGTGCCAGCAGTGATTTGACAGGGGTTTATGGCTACACCTTC. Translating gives CASSDLTGVYGYTF.

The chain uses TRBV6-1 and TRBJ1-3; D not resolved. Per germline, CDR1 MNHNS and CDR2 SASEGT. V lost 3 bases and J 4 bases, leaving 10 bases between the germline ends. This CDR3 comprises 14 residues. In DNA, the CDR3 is TGTGCCAGCAGTGATGGGAGAAACGGAAACACCATATATTTT. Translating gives CASSDGRNGNTIYF.

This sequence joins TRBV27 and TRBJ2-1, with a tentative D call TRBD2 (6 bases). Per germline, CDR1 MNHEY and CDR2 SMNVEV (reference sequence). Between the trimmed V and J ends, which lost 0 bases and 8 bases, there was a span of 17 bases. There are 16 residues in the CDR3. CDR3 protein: CASSLSPWTGDHEQFF. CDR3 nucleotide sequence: TGTGCCAGCAGTTTATCTCCATGGACGGGGGACCATGAGCAGTTCTTC.

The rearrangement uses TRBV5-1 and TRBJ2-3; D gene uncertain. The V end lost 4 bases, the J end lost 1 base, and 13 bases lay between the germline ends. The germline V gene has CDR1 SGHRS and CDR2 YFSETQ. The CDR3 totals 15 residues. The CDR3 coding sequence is TGCGCCAGCAGCACGGGCCGACGCGGCACAGATACGCAGTATTTT. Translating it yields CASSTGRRGTDTQYF.

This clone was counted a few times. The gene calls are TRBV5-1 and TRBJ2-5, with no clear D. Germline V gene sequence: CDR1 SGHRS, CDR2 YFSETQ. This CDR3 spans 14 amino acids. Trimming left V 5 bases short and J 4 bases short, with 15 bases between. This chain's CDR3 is CASRWSVFVETQYF. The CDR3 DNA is TGCGCCAGCAGGTGGTCTGTTTTTGTAGAGACCCAGTACTTC.

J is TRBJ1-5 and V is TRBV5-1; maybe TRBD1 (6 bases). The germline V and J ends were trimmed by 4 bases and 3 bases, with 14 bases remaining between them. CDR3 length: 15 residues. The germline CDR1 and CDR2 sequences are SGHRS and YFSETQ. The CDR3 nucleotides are TGCGCCAGCAGCATTACAGGGAACTTCAATCAGCCCCAGCATTTT. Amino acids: CASSITGNFNQPQHF.

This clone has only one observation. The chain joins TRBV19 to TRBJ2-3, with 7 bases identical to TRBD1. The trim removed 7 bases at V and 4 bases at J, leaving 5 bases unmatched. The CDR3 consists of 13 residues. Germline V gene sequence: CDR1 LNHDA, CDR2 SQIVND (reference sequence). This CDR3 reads CASTQGDSDTQYF. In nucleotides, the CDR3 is TGTGCCAGTACGCAGGGGGATTCAGATACGCAGTATTTT. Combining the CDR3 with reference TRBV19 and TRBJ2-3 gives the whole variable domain DGGITQSPKYLFRKEGQNVTLSCEQNLNHDAMYWYRQDPGQGLRLIYYSQIVNDFQKGDIAEGYSVSREKKESFPLTVTSAQKNPTAFYLCASTQGDSDTQYFGPGTRLTVL.

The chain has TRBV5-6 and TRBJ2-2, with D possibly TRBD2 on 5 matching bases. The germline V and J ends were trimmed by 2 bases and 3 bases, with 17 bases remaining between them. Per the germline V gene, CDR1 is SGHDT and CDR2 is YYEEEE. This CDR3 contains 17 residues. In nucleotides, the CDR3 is TGTGCCAGCAGCTTATTCGGGCTAGCAGTAGACACCGGGGAGCTGTTTTTT. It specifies CASSLFGLAVDTGELFF.

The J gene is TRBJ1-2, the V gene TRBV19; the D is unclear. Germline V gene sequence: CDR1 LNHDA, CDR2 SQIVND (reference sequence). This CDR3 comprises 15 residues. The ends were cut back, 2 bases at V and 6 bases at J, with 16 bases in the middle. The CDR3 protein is CASSIPPREANGYTF. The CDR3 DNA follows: TGTGCCAGTAGTATACCTCCAAGGGAGGCGAATGGCTACACCTTC. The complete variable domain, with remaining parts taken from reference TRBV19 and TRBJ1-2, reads DGGITQSPKYLFRKEGQNVTLSCEQNLNHDAMYWYRQDPGQGLRLIYYSQIVNDFQKGDIAEGYSVSREKKESFPLTVTSAQKNPTAFYLCASSIPPREANGYTFGSGTRLTVV.